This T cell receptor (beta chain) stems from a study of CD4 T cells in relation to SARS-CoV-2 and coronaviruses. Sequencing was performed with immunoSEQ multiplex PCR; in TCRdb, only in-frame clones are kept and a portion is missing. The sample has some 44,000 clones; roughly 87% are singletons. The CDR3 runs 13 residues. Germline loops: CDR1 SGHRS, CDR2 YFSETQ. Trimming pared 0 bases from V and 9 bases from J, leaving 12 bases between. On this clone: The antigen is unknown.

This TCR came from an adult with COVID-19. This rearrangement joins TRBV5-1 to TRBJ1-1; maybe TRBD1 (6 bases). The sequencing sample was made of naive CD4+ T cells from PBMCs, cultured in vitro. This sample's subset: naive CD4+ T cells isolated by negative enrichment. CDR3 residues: CASSLGQERKAFF. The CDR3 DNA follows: TGCGCCAGCAGCTTGGGACAGGAAAGGAAAGCTTTCTTT.